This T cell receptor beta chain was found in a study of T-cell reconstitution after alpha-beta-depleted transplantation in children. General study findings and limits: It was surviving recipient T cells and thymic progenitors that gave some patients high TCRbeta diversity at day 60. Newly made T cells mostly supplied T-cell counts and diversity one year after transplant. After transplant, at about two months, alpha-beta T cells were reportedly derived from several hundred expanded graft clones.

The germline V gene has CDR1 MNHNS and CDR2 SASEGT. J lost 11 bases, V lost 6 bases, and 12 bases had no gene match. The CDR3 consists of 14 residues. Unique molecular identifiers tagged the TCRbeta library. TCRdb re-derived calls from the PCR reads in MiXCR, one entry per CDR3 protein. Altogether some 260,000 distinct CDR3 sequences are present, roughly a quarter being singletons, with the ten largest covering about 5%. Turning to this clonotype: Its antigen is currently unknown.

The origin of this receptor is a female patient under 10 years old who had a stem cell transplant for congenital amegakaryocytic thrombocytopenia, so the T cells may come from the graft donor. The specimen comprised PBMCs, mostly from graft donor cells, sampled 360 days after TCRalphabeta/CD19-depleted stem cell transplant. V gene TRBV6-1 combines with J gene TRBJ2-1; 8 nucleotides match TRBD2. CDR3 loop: CASRNRGGQNKQFF. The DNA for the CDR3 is TGTGCCAGCAGAAATCGGGGGGGCCAGAACAAGCAGTTCTTC.